One and the same sample provided the 29 T cell receptor beta chains below, sequenced in a study of T cells in Graves' hyperthyroidism and ophthalmopathy. TCR beta CDR3 sequences were amplified from RNA transcripts. The TCR CDR3 was amplified in a first-round RT-PCR using the HTBI primer set. TCRdb re-called the multiplex PCR reads through MiXCR, storing one row per CDR3 protein. This sample has roughly 200,000 distinct CDR3 sequences, with approximately 16% found just once. Material: blood. The source is a man aged 35 to 55 with Graves' hyperthyroidism.

A few counts support this clonotype. This chain links TRBV20-1 with TRBJ2-3; D is unclear. The V end lost 4 bases, the J end lost 2 bases, and 19 bases lay between the germline ends. The CDR3 totals 16 residues. Germline values: CDR1 DFQATT, CDR2 SNEGSKA (reference sequence). The CDR3: CSAITLTDRNTDTQYF. The CDR3 bases are TGCAGTGCTATCACTCTCACGGACCGAAACACAGATACGCAGTATTTT.

This sequence joins TRBV6-1 and TRBJ2-6; D unresolved. V was shortened by 6 bases and J by 0 bases, with 9 bases between the two germline ends. From germline, CDR1 is MNHNS and CDR2 SASEGT. The CDR3 spans 15 residues. Here the CDR3 reads CASSPRTSGANVLTF. Written as DNA, the CDR3 is TGTGCCAGCAGCCCTCGGACCTCTGGGGCCAACGTCCTGACTTTC.

The chain has TRBV20-1 and TRBJ2-7; TRBD2 aligns across 7 bases. With V trimmed by 0 bases and J by 3 bases, 5 bases remained unmatched. This CDR3 region has 14 residues. Germline-derived CDR1 and CDR2 are DFQATT and SNEGSKA (reference sequence). The DNA of the CDR3 is TGCAGTGCTAGAGATCCAGGACTAGGCTACGAGCAGTACTTC. Protein product: CSARDPGLGYEQYF.

This chain joins TRBV4-2 and TRBJ1-1; no definite D call. The germline V gene encodes CDR1 LGHNA and CDR2 YNFKEQ. Trimming cost V 4 bases and J 1 base, with 19 bases left between them. This CDR3 has 17 amino acids. The CDR3: CASSPDLPEPGNTEAFF. The CDR3 nucleotides read TGTGCCAGCAGCCCGGACTTACCGGAGCCAGGGAACACTGAAGCTTTCTTT.

There are a few counts of this clonotype. The DNA of the CDR3 is TGTGCCAGCAGTTACGGAAGGACAGGGGGGGCTGGGGCCAACGTCCTGACTTTC. It encodes CASSYGRTGGAGANVLTF. The J gene is TRBJ2-6, the V gene TRBV6-5; 10 bases fit TRBD1. From germline, CDR1 is MNHEY and CDR2 SVGAGI. V gave up 2 bases and J gave up 2 bases; unmatched junction bases: 6. The CDR3 has 18 residues.

This clonotype was recorded many times. V and J are TRBV11-2 and TRBJ2-7; D gene unclear. Trimming took off 4 bases at V and 7 bases at J, with 17 bases between the two ends. Germline CDR1 SGHAT, CDR2 FQNNGV. The CDR3 covers 14 residues. The CDR3 loop reads CASSSEERLREQYF. DNA of the CDR3: TGTGCCAGCAGCTCAGAGGAGAGGTTGCGGGAGCAGTACTTC.

Ten or more counts support this clonotype. V and J are TRBV30 and TRBJ2-3, with 8 bases lining up with TRBD2. This CDR3 has 15 residues. Germline trimming cut 4 bases from V and 3 bases from J; bases unmatched to any gene: 9. Looked up from germline, CDR1 is GTSNPN and CDR2 is SVGIG (reference sequence). CDR3 in amino acids: CAWNSGGGFTDTQYF. The CDR3, as DNA: TGTGCCTGGAACTCCGGCGGGGGGTTTACAGATACGCAGTATTTT.

This clonotype was recorded at least ten times. V is TRBV13 and J is TRBJ2-7; TRBD2 might be the D (5 bases). In germline, CDR1 is PRHDT, CDR2 FYEKMQ (reference sequence). This CDR3 has 16 amino acids. Trimming left V 0 bases short and J 6 bases short, with 18 bases between. CDR3 nucleotides: TGTGCCAGCAGCTTAGGGCCCCCAGGTATTCGGGGCGAGCAGTACTTC. It codes for CASSLGPPGIRGEQYF.

This clonotype appeared many times. The chain has TRBV7-9 and TRBJ1-3; no clear D gene. V was clipped by 1 base and J by 0 bases, with 4 bases between them. CDR1 and CDR2 (germline): SEHNR, FQNEAQ (reference sequence). The CDR3 length is 14 residues. The CDR3 nucleotides are TGTGCCAGCAGCTTAGGGAGCTCTGGAAACACCATATATTTT. Its protein is CASSLGSSGNTIYF.

The chain combines TRBV10-3 with TRBJ2-5; the D gene is possibly TRBD2 (5 bases). From germline, CDR1 is ENHRY and CDR2 SYGVKD. The V end lost 0 bases, the J end lost 7 bases, and 12 bases lay between the germline ends. This CDR3 spans 14 amino acids. Here the CDR3 DNA reads TGTGCCATCAGTGAGTCCCCTCCCGGAGGGACCCAGTACTTC. Translation gives CAISESPPGGTQYF.

V usage is TRBV5-1 and J usage is TRBJ2-2; no reliable D call. There are 15 residues in the CDR3. Trimming pared 0 bases from V and 6 bases from J, leaving 12 bases between. Germline V lookup: CDR1 SGHRS, CDR2 YFSETQ. Here the CDR3 reads CASSLGPTESGELFF. Written as DNA, the CDR3 is TGCGCCAGCAGCTTGGGCCCTACAGAATCCGGGGAGCTGTTTTTT.

This clonotype has at least ten counts. This chain links TRBV7-2 with TRBJ1-1; tentatively, D is TRBD1 (6 bases). V was pared by 5 bases and J by 11 bases, with 15 bases between. The CDR3 length is 12 residues. In germline, CDR1 is SGHTA, CDR2 FQGNSA. In DNA form, the CDR3 reads TGTGCCAGCAGCCGGGACACGGCAGGGGCTTTCTTT. Translating gives CASSRDTAGAFF.

The chain employs TRBV5-1 and TRBJ1-6; D is undetermined. The CDR3 spans 17 residues. Germline V gene data show CDR1 as SGHRS and CDR2 as YFSETQ. The V gene lost 4 bases and the J gene lost 1 base, with 15 bases spanning the gap. The CDR3 loop reads CASSQGPEGSYNSPLHF. The CDR3 nucleotides are TGCGCCAGCAGCCAAGGACCAGAAGGGTCCTATAATTCACCCCTCCACTTT. The whole variable domain, remainder taken from reference TRBV5-1 and TRBJ1-6, is KAGVTQTPRYLIKTRGQQVTLSCSPISGHRSVSWYQQTPGQGLQFLFEYFSETQRNKGNFPGRFSGRQFSNSRSEMNVSTLELGDSALYLCASSQGPEGSYNSPLHFGNGTRLTVT.

The sample holds many counts of this clonotype. A junction end diverges from the germline sequence, so it may reflect a read error. V and J are TRBV7-2 and TRBJ2-3, with 9 bases matching TRBD2. From germline, CDR1 is SGHTA and CDR2 FQGNSA. There are 14 residues in the CDR3. CDR3 DNA sequence: TGTGCCAGCAGTTTAGCGGGGGGCACAGATACGCAGTATTTT. Its protein is CASSLAGGTDTQYF.

In its sample, this clonotype was seen once. V gene TRBV7-3 combines with J gene TRBJ2-1; 9 bases map to TRBD2. The trim removed 6 bases at V and 8 bases at J, leaving 8 bases unmatched. Germline-derived CDR1 and CDR2 are SGHTA and FQGTGA. This CDR3 has 14 amino acids. CDR3 protein: CASSYLAGRDEQFF. CDR3 bases: TGTGCCAGCAGTTACCTAGCGGGAAGAGATGAGCAGTTCTTC.

This clonotype was seen at least ten times. The chain uses TRBV5-1 and TRBJ1-1; 8 bases line up with TRBD1. The CDR3 is 16 amino acids. In germline, CDR1 is SGHRS, CDR2 YFSETQ. Germline trimming cut 4 bases from V and 0 bases from J; bases unmatched to any gene: 8. The CDR3 DNA follows: TGCGCCAGCAGCCCACAGGGGGGGACGGTGAACACTGAAGCTTTCTTT. Translated: CASSPQGGTVNTEAFF.

This clonotype was counted many times. The CDR3 bases are TGTGCCAGCAGGCCTACAGGGGGCGCGGGAAACACCATATATTTT. Its protein is CASRPTGGAGNTIYF. V is TRBV12-3 or TRBV12-4 and J is TRBJ1-3; 9 nucleotides align to TRBD1. There are 15 residues in the CDR3. The V and J ends lost 6 bases and 4 bases, in that order; junction bases with no gene match: 7.

This clonotype was observed many times. This chain joins TRBV7-2 and TRBJ2-7, with 7 bases aligning to TRBD2. The junction had 2 bases not matched to a gene; V was cut back by 3 bases and J by 3 bases. There are 13 residues in the CDR3. The germline gives CDR1 SGHTA, CDR2 FQGNSA. The CDR3 spells CASSFREGYEQYF. The CDR3 DNA sequence: TGTGCCAGCAGCTTTAGGGAGGGCTACGAGCAGTACTTC.

This clonotype was observed a handful of times. The chain couples TRBV7-9 to TRBJ2-1, with D possibly being TRBD1 or TRBD2 (7 bases each). Trimming stripped 5 bases from V and 7 bases from J, with 18 bases between. Per the germline V gene, CDR1 is SEHNR and CDR2 is FQNEAQ (reference sequence). The CDR3 is 15 amino acids. CDR3 nucleotides: TGTGCCAGCAGCGCAGGGGGGGGGCCTCGAAATGAGCAGTTCTTC. It is translated as CASSAGGGPRNEQFF.

At least ten counts were recorded for this clonotype. The J gene is TRBJ1-1, the V gene TRBV5-1; TRBD1 aligns across 7 bases. The CDR3 totals 15 residues. CDR1 and CDR2 from the germline V gene are SGHRS and YFSETQ. V was pared by 1 base and J by 1 base, with 4 bases of the junction left unmatched. CDR3 coding DNA: TGCGCCAGCAGCTTGCAAGGGACAGAGAACACTGAAGCTTTCTTT. Translating it yields CASSLQGTENTEAFF. Drawing the rest from reference TRBV5-1 and TRBJ1-1, the complete variable domain is KAGVTQTPRYLIKTRGQQVTLSCSPISGHRSVSWYQQTPGQGLQFLFEYFSETQRNKGNFPGRFSGRQFSNSRSEMNVSTLELGDSALYLCASSLQGTENTEAFFGQGTRLTVV.

This clonotype was counted many times. The chain uses TRBV7-9 and TRBJ2-5; 11 bases are shared with TRBD1. CDR3 length: 14 residues. Germline lookup yields CDR1 SEHNR and CDR2 FQNEAQ (reference sequence). After removal of 5 bases from V and 4 bases from J, the junction contained 3 bases not matched to a gene. CDR3 sequence: CASSGGTGGETQYF. The CDR3, as DNA: TGTGCCAGCAGCGGCGGGACAGGGGGAGAGACCCAGTACTTC.

A few counts support this clonotype. The V gene is TRBV6-2 or TRBV6-3, the J gene TRBJ2-5; 7 bases align to TRBD1. The CDR3 runs 17 residues. Losses at the gene ends were 9 bases for V and 5 bases for J; bases not matched to a gene: 21. The germline V gene encodes CDR1 MNHEY and CDR2 SVGEGT. CDR3 DNA sequence: TGTGCCAGTGTGTTAAGTGGGACAGCCCATACCGGGGAGACCCAGTACTTC. It specifies CASVLSGTAHTGETQYF.

About this clonotype itself: Being one base from a much bigger clone, this may be a read error. The gene calls are TRBV2 and TRBJ1-3; TRBD1 is a possible D gene (5 bases). CDR1 is SNHLY and CDR2 is FYNNEI in the germline V gene. This CDR3 comprises 17 residues. Here the CDR3 DNA reads TGTGTCAGCAGTGAAGGGGCAGGCCTCTTGGGGGGAAACACCATATATTTT. It translates to CVSSEGAGLLGGNTIYF.

Many counts were recorded for this clonotype. The rearrangement uses TRBV7-8 and TRBJ2-3; tentatively, D is TRBD1 (5 bases). The V end was cut by 1 base, the J end by 5 bases, with 13 bases between. This CDR3 comprises 15 residues. Looked up from germline, CDR1 is SGHVS and CDR2 is FQNEAQ. The CDR3 protein is CASSLVRGLGDTQYF. In DNA, the CDR3 is TGTGCCAGCAGCTTAGTAAGGGGCCTGGGAGATACGCAGTATTTT.

This chain uses TRBV6-1 with TRBJ1-2, with a weak D call TRBD1 (5 bases). The CDR3 length is 14 residues. Deletions cut 6 bases from V and 5 bases from J, with 16 bases between. Germline CDR1 and CDR2: MNHNS and SASEGT. The CDR3 nucleotides are TGTGCCAGCAGCGCCCTCCGAGGGGCGTATGGCTACACCTTC. Translating it yields CASSALRGAYGYTF.

This clonotype appeared many times. The gene calls are TRBV7-2 and TRBJ2-3, with D maybe TRBD2 (5 bases). The V and J ends lost 5 bases and 2 bases respectively, with 14 bases between them. The CDR3 runs 15 residues. Germline V lookup: CDR1 SGHTA, CDR2 FQGNSA. CDR3 sequence (DNA): TGTGCCAGCAGCCAGGCATCCGGGGACACAGATACGCAGTATTTT. Translated: CASSQASGDTDTQYF.

This chain uses TRBV12-3 or TRBV12-4 with TRBJ2-2, with TRBD2 identical over 9 bases. CDR3 length: 16 residues. Unmatched junction bases numbered 8, after V lost 2 bases and J lost 7 bases. DNA for the CDR3: TGTGCCAGCAGTTTATTGGCGGGGGGGCCCGGCGGGGAGCTGTTTTTT. Amino acids: CASSLLAGGPGGELFF.

This clonotype was counted many times. V and J are TRBV12-3 or TRBV12-4 and TRBJ1-1; 10 bases match TRBD1. Trimming cost V 6 bases and J 5 bases; bases outside gene matches: 6. This CDR3 is 14 amino acids long. CDR3 region: CASRWDRGGTEAFF. The DNA for the CDR3 is TGTGCCAGCAGGTGGGACAGGGGAGGAACTGAAGCTTTCTTT.

This clonotype was recorded many times. This rearrangement joins TRBV28 to TRBJ2-7; unclear D gene. V dropped 5 bases and J dropped 2 bases, with 7 bases sitting between them. This CDR3 comprises 12 residues. From germline, CDR1 is MDHEN and CDR2 SYDVKM. CDR3 nucleotides: TGTGCCAGCAGTCAAAATACCTACGAGCAGTACTTC. It yields the protein CASSQNTYEQYF.